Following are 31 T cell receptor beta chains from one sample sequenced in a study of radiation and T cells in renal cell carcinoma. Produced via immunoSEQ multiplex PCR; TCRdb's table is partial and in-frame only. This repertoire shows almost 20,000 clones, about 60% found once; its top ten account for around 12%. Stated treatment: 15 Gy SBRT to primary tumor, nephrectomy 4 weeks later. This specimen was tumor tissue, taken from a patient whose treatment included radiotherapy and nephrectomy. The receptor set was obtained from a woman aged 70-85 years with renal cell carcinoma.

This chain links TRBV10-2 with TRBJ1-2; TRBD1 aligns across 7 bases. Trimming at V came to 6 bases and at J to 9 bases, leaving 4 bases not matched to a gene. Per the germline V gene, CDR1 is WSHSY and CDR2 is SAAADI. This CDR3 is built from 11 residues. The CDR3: CASSQGGSYTF. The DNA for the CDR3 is TGCGCCAGCAGCCAGGGGGGGAGCTACACCTTC.

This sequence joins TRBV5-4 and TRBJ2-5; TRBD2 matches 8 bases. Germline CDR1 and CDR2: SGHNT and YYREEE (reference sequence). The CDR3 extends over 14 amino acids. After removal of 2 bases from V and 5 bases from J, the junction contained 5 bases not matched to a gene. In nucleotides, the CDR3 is TGTGCCAGCAGCTTCCAACGGGGGGGGGAGACCCAGTACTTC. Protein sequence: CASSFQRGGETQYF.

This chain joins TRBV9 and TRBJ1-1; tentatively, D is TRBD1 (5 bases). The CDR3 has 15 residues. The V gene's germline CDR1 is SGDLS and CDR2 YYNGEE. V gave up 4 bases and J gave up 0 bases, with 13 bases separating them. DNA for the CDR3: TGTGCCAGCAGCCCCGGGGCAGCACTGAACACTGAAGCTTTCTTT. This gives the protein CASSPGAALNTEAFF.

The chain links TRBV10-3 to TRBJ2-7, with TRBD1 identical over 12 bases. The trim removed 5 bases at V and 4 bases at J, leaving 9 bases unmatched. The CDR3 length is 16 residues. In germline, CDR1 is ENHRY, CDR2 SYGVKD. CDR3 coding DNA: TGTGCCATCAGTATTTGGGGACAGGGGGCTTCGTACGAGCAGTACTTC. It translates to CAISIWGQGASYEQYF.

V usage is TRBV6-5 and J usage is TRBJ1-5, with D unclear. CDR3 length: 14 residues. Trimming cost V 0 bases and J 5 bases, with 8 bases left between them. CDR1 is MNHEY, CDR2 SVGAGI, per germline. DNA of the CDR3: TGTGCCAGCAGTTACTCGACTACAGATCAGCCCCAGCATTTT. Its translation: CASSYSTTDQPQHF.

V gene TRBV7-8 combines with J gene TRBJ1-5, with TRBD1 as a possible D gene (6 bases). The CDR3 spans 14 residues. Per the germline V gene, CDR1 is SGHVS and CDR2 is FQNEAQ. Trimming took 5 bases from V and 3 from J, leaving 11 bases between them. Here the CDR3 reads CASSPRDTNQPQHF. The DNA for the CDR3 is TGTGCCAGCAGCCCTCGGGACACCAATCAGCCCCAGCATTTT.

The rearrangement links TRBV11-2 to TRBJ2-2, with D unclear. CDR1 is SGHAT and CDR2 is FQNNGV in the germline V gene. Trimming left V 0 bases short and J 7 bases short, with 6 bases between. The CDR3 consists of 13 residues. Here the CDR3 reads CASSLERGGELFF. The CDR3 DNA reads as TGTGCCAGCAGCTTAGAAAGAGGCGGGGAGCTGTTTTTT. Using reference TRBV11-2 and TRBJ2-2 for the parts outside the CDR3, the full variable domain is EAGVAQSPRYKIIEKRQSVAFWCNPISGHATLYWYQQILGQGPKLLIQFQNNGVVDDSQLPKDRFSAERLKGVDSTLKIQPAKLEDSAVYLCASSLERGGELFFGEGSRLTVL.

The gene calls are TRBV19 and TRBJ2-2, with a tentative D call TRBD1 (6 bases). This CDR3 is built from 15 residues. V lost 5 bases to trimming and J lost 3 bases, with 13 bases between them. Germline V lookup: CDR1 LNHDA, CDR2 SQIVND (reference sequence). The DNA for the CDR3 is TGTGCCAGTAGTTTACACTACAGGGACACCGGGGAGCTGTTTTTT. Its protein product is CASSLHYRDTGELFF. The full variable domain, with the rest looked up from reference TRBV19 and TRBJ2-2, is DGGITQSPKYLFRKEGQNVTLSCEQNLNHDAMYWYRQDPGQGLRLIYYSQIVNDFQKGDIAEGYSVSREKKESFPLTVTSAQKNPTAFYLCASSLHYRDTGELFFGEGSRLTVL.

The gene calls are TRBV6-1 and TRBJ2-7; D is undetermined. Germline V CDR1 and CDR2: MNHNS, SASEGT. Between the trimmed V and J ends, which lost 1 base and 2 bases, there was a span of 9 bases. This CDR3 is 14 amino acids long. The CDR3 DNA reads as TGTGCCAGCAGTGAAGAAATCGGACCCTACGAGCAGTACTTC. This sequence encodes CASSEEIGPYEQYF.

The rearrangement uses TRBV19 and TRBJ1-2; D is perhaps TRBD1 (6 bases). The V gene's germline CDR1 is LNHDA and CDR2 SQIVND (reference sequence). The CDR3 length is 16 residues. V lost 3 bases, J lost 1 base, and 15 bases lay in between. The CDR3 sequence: CASSIGWDTGNYGYTF. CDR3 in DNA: TGTGCCAGTAGTATCGGCTGGGACACCGGTAACTATGGCTACACCTTC.

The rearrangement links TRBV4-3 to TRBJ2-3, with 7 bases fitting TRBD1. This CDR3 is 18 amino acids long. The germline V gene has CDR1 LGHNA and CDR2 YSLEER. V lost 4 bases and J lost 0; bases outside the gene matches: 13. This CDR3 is CASSPGGGSLFSTDTQYF. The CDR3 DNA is TGCGCCAGCAGCCCAGGGGGTGGGAGTCTATTTAGCACAGATACGCAGTATTTT.

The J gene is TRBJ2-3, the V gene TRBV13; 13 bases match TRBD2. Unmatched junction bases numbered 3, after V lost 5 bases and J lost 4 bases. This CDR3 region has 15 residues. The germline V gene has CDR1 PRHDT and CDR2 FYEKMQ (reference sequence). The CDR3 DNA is TGTGCCAGCAGCCCCGGGACTAGCGGGGCAGATACGCAGTATTTT. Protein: CASSPGTSGADTQYF.

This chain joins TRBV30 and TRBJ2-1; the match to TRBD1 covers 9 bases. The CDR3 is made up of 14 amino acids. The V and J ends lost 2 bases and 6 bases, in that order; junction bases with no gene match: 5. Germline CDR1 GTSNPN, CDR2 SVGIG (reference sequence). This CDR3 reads CAWSRQGGINEQFF. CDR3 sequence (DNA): TGTGCCTGGAGTCGACAGGGGGGCATCAATGAGCAGTTCTTC.

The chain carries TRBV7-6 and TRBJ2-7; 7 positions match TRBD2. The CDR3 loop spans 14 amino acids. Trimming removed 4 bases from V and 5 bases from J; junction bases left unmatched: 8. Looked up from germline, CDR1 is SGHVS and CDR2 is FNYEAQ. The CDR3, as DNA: TGTGCCAGCAGCTGGGGAGGGGTGGTCGACGAGCAGTACTTC. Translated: CASSWGGVVDEQYF.

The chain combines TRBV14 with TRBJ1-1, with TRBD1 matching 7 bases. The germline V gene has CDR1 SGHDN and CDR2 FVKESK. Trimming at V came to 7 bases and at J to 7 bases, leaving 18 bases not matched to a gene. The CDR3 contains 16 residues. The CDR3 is CASTHTLQQGRSEAFF. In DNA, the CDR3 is TGTGCCAGCACTCATACACTCCAACAGGGGCGTAGTGAAGCTTTCTTT. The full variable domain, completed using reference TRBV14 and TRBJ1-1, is EAGVTQFPSHSVIEKGQTVTLRCDPISGHDNLYWYRRVMGKEIKFLLHFVKESKQDESGMPNNRFLAERTGGTYSTLKVQPAELEDSGVYFCASTHTLQQGRSEAFFGQGTRLTVV.

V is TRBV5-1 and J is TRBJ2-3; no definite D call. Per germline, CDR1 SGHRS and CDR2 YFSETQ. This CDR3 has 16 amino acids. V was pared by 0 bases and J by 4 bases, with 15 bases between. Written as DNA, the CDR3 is TGCGCCAGCAGCTTGGGATCTCCCGGTGTCCCAGATACGCAGTATTTT. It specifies CASSLGSPGVPDTQYF.

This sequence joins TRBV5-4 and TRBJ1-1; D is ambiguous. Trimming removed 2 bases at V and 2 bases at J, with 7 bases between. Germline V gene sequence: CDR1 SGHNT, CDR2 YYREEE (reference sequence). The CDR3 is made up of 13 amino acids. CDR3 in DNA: TGTGCCAGCAGCTTCCCCGGTAACACTGAAGCTTTCTTT. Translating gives CASSFPGNTEAFF.

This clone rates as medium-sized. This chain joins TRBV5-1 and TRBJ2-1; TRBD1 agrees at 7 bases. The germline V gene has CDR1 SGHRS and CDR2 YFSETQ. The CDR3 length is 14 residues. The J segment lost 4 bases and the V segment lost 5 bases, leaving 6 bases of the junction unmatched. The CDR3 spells CASRSGQTYNEQFF. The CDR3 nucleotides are TGCGCCAGCAGGTCGGGACAGACTTACAATGAGCAGTTCTTC.

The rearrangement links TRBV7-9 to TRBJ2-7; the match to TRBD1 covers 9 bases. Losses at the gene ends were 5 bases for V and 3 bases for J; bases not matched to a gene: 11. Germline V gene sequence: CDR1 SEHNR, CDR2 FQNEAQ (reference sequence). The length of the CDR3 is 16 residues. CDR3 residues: CASSPTGTGNLYEQYF. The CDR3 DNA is TGTGCCAGCAGCCCGACCGGGACAGGGAACCTCTACGAGCAGTACTTC.

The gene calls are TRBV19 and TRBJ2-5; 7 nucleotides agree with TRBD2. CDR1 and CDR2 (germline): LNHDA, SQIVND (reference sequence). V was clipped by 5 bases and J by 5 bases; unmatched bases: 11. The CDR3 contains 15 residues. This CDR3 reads CASSEPGLPGETQYF. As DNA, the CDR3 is TGTGCCAGTAGTGAACCGGGACTACCTGGGGAGACCCAGTACTTC.

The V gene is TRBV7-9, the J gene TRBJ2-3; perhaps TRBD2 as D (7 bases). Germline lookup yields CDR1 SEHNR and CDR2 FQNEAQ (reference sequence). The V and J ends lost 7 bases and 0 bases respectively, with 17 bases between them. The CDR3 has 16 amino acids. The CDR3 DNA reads TGTGCCAGCAACCGTTTGGGGGGGGCTAGCACAGATACGCAGTATTTT. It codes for CASNRLGGASTDTQYF. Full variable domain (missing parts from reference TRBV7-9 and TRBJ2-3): DTGVSQNPRHKITKRGQNVTFRCDPISEHNRLYWYRQTLGQGPEFLTYFQNEAQLEKSRLLSDRFSAERPKGSFSTLEIQRTEQGDSAMYLCASNRLGGASTDTQYFGPGTRLTVL.

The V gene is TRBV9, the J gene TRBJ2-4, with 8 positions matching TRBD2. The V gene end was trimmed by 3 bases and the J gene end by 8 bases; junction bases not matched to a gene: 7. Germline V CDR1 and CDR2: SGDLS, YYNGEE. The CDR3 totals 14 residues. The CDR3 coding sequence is TGTGCCAGCAGCGCAGGCGGGGGGCCTGACATTCAGTACTTC. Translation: CASSAGGGPDIQYF. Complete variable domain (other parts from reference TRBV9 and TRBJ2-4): DSGVTQTPKHLITATGQRVTLRCSPRSGDLSVYWYQQSLDQGLQFLIQYYNGEERAKGNILERFSAQQFPDLHSELNLSSLELGDSALYFCASSAGGGPDIQYFGAGTRLSVL.

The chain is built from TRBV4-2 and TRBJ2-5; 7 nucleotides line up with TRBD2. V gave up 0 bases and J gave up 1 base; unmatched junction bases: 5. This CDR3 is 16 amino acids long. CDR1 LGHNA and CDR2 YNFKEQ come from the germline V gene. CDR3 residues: CASSQDLRGVQETQYF. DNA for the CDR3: TGTGCCAGCAGCCAAGATCTTCGGGGGGTCCAAGAGACCCAGTACTTC.

The CDR3 coding sequence is TGTGCCACCAGCAAAGGGGTTTCGGATCTCTATGGCTACACCTTC. Its protein is CATSKGVSDLYGYTF. The chain recombines TRBV15 with TRBJ1-2, with a tentative D call TRBD1 (5 bases). Germline loops: CDR1 LNHNV, CDR2 YYDKDF (reference sequence). The CDR3 spans 15 residues. The germline V and J ends were trimmed by 4 bases and 4 bases, with 16 bases remaining between them.

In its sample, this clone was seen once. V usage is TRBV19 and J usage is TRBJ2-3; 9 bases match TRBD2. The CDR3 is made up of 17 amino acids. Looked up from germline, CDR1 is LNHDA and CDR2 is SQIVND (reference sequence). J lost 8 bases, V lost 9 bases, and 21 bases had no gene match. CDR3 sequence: CASNPGLAGVGVGTQYF. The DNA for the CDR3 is TGTGCCAGCAATCCGGGACTAGCTGGAGTCGGGGTGGGTACGCAGTATTTT. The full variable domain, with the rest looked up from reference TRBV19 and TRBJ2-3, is DGGITQSPKYLFRKEGQNVTLSCEQNLNHDAMYWYRQDPGQGLRLIYYSQIVNDFQKGDIAEGYSVSREKKESFPLTVTSAQKNPTAFYLCASNPGLAGVGVGTQYFGPGTRLTVL.

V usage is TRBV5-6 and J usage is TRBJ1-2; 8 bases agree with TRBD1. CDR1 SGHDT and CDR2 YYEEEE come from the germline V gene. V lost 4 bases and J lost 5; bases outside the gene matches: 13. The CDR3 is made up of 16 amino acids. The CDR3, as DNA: TGTGCCAGCAGCCGGGGGACAGGAGGTACGACTTATGGCTACACCTTC. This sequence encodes CASSRGTGGTTYGYTF.

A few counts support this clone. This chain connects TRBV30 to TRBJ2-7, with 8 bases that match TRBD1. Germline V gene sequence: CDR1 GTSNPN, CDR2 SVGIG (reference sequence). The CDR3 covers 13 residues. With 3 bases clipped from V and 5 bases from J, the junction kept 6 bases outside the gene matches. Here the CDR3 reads CAWRMGQAHEQYF. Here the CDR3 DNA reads TGTGCCTGGAGGATGGGACAGGCCCACGAGCAGTACTTC.

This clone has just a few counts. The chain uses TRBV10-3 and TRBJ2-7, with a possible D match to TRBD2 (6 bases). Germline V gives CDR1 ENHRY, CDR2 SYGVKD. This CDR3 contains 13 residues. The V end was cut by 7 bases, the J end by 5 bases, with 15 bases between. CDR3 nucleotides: TGTGCCATCACTACTAGCCCTAGTGACGAGCAGTACTTC. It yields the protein CAITTSPSDEQYF.

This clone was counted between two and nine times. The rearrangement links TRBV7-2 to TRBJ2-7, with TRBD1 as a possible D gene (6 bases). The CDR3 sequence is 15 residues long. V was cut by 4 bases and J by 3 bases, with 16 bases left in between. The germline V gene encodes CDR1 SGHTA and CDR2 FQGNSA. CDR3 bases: TGTGCCAGCAGCTCCTTACAGGGTCGTAGCTACGAGCAGTACTTC. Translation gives CASSSLQGRSYEQYF.

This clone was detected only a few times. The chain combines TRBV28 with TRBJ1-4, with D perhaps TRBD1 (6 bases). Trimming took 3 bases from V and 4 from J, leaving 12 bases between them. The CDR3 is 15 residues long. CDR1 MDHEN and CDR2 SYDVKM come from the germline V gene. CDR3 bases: TGTGCCAGCAGTTTGCGGGGGCTGGATAATGAAAAACTGTTTTTT. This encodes CASSLRGLDNEKLFF.

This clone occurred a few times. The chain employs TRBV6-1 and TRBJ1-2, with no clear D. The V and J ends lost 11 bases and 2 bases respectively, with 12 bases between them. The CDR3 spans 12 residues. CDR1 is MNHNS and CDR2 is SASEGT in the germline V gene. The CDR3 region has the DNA TGTGCCCACCTGGCCAGAAACTATGGCTACACCTTC. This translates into CAHLARNYGYTF.